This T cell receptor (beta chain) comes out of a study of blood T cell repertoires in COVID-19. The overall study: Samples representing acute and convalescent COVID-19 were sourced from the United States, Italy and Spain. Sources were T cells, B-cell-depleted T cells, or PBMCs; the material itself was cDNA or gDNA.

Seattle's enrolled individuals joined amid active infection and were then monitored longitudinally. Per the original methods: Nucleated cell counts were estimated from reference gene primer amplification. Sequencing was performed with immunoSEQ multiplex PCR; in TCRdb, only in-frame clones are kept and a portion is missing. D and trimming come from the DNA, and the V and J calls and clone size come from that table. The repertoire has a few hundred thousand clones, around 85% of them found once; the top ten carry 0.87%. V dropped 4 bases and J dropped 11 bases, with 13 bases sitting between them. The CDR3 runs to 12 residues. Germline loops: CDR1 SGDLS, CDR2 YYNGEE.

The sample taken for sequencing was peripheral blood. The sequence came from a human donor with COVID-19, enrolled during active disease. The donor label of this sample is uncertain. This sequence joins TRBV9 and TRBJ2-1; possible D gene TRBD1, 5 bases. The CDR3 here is CASSRLGRQQFF. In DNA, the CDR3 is TGTGCCAGCAGCCGGCTGGGGCGTCAGCAGTTCTTC.